This T cell receptor (beta chain) is drawn from a study of T cells after yellow fever vaccination. Overall study context: For low cell numbers, libraries were made with SMART-Seq v4 Ultra Low Input.

UMIs were added to TCR cDNA along with a universal primer site when it was made by 5'RACE template switching. MiXCR, applied by TCRdb to the 5' RACE reads, yields one record per CDR3 protein. This table holds about 300,000 distinct CDR3 sequences, roughly 6.8% found once. A few counts support this clonotype. The CDR3 length is 12 residues. CDR1 SGHRS and CDR2 YFSETQ come from the germline V gene. V dropped 4 bases and J dropped 6; count of bases not matched to a gene: 3. The TCR comes from a young man who received the YFV17D yellow fever vaccine. The chain joins TRBV5-1 to TRBJ2-7; 8 bases agree with TRBD1. This material consisted of PBMCs, taken more than 40 days after the first yellow fever vaccination. In DNA form, the CDR3 reads TGCGCCAGCAGCCCTGACAGGGGCGAGCAGTACTTC. Translating it yields CASSPDRGEQYF.